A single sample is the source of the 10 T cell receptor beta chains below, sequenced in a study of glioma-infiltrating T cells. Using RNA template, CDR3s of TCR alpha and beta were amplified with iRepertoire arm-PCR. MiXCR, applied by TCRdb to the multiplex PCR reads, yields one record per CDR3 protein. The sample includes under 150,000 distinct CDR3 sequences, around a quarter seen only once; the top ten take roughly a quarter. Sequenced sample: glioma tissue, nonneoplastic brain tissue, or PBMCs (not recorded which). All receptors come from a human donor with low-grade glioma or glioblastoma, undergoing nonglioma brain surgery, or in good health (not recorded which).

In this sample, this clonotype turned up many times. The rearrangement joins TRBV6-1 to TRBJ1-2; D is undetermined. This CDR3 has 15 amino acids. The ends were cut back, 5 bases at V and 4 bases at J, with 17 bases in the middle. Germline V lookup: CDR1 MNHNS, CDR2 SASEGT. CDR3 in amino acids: CASSSLLWVFYGYTF. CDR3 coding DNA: TGTGCCAGCAGTTCCCTACTATGGGTCTTCTATGGCTACACCTTC.

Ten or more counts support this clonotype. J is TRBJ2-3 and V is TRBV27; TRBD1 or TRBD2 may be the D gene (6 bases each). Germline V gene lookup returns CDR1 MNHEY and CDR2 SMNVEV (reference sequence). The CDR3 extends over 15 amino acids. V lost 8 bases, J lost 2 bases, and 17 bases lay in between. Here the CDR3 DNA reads TGTGCCAGCGCAAGCCCGGGGGCTGTCACAGATACGCAGTATTTT. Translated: CASASPGAVTDTQYF.

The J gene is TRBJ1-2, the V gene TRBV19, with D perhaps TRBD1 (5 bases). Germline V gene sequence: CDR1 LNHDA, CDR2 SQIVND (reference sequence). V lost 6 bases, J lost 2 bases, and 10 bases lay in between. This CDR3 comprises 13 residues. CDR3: CASRKPGNYGYTF. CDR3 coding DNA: TGTGCCAGTAGGAAGCCAGGGAACTATGGCTACACCTTC.

The CDR3 bases are TGTGCCAGCAGGCATGACCTAGCGCCTGGCCGAGAGACCCAGTACTTC. This codes for CASRHDLAPGRETQYF. The V gene is TRBV5-4, the J gene TRBJ2-5, with D possibly being TRBD2 (6 bases). Germline CDR1 and CDR2: SGHNT and YYREEE (reference sequence). V lost 5 bases and J 4 bases, leaving 21 bases between the germline ends. CDR3 length equals 16 residues.

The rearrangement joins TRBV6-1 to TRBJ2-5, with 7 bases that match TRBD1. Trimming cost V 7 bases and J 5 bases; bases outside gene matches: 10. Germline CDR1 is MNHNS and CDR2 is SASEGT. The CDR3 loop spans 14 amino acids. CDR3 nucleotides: TGTGCCAGCACCCAGGCGACAGGGTACGAGACCCAGTACTTC. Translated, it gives CASTQATGYETQYF.

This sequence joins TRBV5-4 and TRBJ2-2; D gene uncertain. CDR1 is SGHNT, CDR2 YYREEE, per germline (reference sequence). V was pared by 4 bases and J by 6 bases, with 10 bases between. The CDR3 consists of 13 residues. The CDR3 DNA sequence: TGTGCCAGCAGCCAGCAGTGGGCCGGGGAGCTGTTTTTT. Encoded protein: CASSQQWAGELFF.

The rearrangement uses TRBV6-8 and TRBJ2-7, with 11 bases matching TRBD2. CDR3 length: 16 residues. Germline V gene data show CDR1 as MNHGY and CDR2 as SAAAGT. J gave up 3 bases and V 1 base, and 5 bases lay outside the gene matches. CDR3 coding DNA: TGTGCCAGCAGTTACTTACTAGCGGGGGAGATCTACGAGCAGTACGTC. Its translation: CASSYLLAGEIYEQYV.

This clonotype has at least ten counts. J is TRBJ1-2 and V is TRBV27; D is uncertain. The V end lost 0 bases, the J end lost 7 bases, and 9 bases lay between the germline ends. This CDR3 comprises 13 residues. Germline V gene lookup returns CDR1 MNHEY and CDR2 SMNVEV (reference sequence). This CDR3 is CASSLSGPTGYTF. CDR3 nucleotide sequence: TGTGCCAGCAGTTTATCAGGGCCCACTGGCTACACCTTC.

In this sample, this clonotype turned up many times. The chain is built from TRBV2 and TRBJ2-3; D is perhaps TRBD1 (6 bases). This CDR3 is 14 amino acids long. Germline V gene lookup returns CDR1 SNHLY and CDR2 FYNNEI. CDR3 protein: CAITDRRRTDTQYF. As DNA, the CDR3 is TGTGCGATCACAGACAGGCGCCGCACAGATACGCAGTATTTT.

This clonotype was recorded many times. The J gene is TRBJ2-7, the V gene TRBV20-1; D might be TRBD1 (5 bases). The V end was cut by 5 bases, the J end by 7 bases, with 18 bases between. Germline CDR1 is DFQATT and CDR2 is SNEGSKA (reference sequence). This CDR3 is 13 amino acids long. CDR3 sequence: CSADKGKVEEQYV. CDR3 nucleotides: TGCAGTGCTGATAAGGGGAAGGTGGAAGAGCAGTACGTC.